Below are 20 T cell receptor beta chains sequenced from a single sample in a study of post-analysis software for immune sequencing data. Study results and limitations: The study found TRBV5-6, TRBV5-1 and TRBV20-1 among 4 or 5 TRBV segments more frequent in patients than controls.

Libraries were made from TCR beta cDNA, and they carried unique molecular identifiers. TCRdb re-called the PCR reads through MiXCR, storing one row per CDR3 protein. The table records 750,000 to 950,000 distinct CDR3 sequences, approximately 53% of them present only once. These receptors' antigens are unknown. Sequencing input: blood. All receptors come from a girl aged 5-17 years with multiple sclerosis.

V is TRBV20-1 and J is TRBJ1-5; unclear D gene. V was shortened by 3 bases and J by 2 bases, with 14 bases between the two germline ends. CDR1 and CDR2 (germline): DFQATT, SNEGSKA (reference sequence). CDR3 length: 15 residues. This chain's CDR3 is CSARVAGSGNQPQHF. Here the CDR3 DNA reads TGCAGTGCTAGGGTGGCGGGCTCGGGCAATCAGCCCCAGCATTTT.

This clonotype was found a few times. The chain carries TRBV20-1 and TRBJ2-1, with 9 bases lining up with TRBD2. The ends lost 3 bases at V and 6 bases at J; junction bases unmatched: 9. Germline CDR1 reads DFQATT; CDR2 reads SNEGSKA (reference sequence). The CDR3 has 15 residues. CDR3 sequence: CSASPGLAGVNEQFF. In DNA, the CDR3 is TGCAGTGCTAGTCCGGGACTAGCTGGAGTCAATGAGCAGTTCTTC.

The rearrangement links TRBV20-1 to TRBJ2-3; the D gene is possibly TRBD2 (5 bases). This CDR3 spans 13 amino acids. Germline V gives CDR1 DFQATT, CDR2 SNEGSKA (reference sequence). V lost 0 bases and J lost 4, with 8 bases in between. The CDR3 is CSARERGPDTQYF. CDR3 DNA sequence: TGCAGTGCTAGAGAAAGAGGGCCAGATACGCAGTATTTT.

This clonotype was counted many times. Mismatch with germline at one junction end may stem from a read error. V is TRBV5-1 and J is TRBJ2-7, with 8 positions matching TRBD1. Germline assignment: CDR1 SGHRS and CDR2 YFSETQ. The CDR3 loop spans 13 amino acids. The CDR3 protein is CASSRDRSYEQYF. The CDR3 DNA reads TGTGCCAGCAGCCGGGACAGGAGCTACGAGCAGTACTTC.

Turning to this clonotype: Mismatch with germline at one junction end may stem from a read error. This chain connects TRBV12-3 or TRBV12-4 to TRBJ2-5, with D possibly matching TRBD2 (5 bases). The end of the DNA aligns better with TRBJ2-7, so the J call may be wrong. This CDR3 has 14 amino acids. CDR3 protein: CTSSLRRLTYEQYF. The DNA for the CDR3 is TGTACCAGCAGTCTCAGGAGGTTGACCTACGAGCAGTACTTC.

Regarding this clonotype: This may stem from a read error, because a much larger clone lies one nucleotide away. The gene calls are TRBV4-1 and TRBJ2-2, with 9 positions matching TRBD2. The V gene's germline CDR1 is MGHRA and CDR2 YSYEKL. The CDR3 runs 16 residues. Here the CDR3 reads CASSQGKGLATGERFF. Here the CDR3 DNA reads TGCGCCAGCAGCCAGGGAAAGGGACTAGCCACCGGGGAGCGGTTTTTT.

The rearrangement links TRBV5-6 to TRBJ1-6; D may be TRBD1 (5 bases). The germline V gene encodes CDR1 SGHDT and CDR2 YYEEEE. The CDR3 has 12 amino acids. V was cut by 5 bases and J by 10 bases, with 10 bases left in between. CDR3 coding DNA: TGTGCCAGCAGGAACAGGCAATCACCCCTCCACTTT. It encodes CASRNRQSPLHF. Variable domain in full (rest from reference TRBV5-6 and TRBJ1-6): DAGVTQSPTHLIKTRGQQVTLRCSPKSGHDTVSWYQQALGQGPQFIFQYYEEEERQRGNFPDRFSGHQFPNYSSELNVNALLLGDSALYLCASRNRQSPLHFGNGTRLTVT.

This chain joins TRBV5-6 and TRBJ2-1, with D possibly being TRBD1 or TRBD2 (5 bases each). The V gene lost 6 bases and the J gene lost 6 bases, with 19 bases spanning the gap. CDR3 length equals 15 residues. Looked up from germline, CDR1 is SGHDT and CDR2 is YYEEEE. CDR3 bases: TGTGCCAGCACCCCGGGACGCAGGTGGGGCAATGAGCAGTTCTTC. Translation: CASTPGRRWGNEQFF.

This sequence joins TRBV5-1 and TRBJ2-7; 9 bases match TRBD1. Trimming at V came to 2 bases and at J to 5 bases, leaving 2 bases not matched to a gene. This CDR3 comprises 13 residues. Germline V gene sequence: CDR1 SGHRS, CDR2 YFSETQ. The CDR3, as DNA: TGCGCCAGCAGCTTCGGGACAGGGAACGAGCAGTACTTC. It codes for CASSFGTGNEQYF.

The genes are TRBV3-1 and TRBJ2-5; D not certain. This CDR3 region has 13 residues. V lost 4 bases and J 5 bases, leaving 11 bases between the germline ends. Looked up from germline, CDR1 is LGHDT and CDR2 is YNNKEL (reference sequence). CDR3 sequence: CASSPFLWETQYF. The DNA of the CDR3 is TGTGCCAGCAGCCCTTTTCTATGGGAGACCCAGTACTTC.

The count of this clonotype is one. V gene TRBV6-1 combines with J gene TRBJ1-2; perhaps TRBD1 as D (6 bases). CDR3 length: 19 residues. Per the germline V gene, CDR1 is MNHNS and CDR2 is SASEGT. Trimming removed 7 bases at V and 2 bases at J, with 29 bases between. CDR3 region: CASTRYAQGRRPANYGYTF. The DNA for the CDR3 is TGTGCCAGCACCCGCTATGCTCAGGGGCGAAGACCGGCCAACTATGGCTACACCTTC.

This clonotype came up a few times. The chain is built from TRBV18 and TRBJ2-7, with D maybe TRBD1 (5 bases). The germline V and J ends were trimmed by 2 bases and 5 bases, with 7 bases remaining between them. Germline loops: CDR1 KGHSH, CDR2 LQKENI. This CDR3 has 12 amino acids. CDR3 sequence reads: CASSPKGDEQYF. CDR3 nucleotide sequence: TGTGCCAGCTCACCAAAAGGGGACGAGCAGTACTTC.

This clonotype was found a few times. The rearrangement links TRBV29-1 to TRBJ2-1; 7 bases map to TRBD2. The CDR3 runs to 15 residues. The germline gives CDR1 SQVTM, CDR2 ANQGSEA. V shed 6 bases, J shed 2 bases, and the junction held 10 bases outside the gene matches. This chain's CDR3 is CSVGLAGQTYNEQFF. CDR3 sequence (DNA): TGCAGCGTGGGCTTAGCGGGCCAAACCTACAATGAGCAGTTCTTC.

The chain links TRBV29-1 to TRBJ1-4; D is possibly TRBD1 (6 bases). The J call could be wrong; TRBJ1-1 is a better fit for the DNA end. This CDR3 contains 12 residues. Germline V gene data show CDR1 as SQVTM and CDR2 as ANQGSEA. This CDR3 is CSVEEVGGPAFF. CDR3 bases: TGCAGCGTTGAAGAAGTAGGGGGGCCAGCTTTCTTT.

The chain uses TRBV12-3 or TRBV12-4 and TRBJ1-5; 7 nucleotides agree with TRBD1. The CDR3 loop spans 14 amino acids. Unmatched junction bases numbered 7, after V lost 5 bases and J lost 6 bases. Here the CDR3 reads CASSLQGFGQPQHF. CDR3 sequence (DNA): TGTGCCAGCAGTCTACAGGGGTTCGGTCAGCCCCAGCATTTT.

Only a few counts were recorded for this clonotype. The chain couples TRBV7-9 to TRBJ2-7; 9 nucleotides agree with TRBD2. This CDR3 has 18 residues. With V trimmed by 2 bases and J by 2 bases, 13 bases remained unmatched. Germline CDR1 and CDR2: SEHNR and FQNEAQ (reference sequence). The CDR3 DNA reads TGTGCCAGCAGCTTAAAGTCACTAGCGGGTCCTGACACCTACGAGCAGTACTTC. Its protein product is CASSLKSLAGPDTYEQYF.

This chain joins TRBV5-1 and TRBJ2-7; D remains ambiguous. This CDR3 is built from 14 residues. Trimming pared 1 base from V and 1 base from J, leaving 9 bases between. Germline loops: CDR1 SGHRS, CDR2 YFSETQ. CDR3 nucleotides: TGCGCCAGCAGCTTGAGCGAGTCGTCCTACGAGCAGTACTTC. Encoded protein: CASSLSESSYEQYF. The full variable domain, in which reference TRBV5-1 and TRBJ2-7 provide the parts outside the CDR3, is KAGVTQTPRYLIKTRGQQVTLSCSPISGHRSVSWYQQTPGQGLQFLFEYFSETQRNKGNFPGRFSGRQFSNSRSEMNVSTLELGDSALYLCASSLSESSYEQYFGPGTRLTVT.

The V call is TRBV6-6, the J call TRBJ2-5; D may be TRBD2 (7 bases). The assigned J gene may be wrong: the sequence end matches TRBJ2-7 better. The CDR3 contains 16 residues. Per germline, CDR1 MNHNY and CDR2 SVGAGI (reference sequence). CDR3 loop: CASSPAPAGHDYEQYF. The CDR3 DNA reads TGTGCCAGCAGCCCCGCCCCAGCGGGACATGACTACGAGCAGTACTTC.

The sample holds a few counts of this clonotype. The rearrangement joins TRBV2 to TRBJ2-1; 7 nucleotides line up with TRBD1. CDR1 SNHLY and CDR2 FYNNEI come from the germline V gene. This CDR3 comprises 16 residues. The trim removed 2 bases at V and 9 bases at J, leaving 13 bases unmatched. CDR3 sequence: CASSEHHPTGSGEQFF. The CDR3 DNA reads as TGTGCCAGCAGTGAACACCACCCGACAGGGAGCGGTGAGCAGTTCTTC.

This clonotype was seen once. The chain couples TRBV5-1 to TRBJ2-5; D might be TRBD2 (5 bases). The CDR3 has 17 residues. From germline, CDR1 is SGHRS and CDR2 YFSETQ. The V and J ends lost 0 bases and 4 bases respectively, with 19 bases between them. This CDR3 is CASSLGRRTEALETQYF. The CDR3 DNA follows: TGCGCCAGCAGCTTGGGCAGGAGGACCGAAGCGTTAGAGACCCAGTACTTC. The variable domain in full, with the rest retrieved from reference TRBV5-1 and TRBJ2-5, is KAGVTQTPRYLIKTRGQQVTLSCSPISGHRSVSWYQQTPGQGLQFLFEYFSETQRNKGNFPGRFSGRQFSNSRSEMNVSTLELGDSALYLCASSLGRRTEALETQYFGPGTRLLVL.